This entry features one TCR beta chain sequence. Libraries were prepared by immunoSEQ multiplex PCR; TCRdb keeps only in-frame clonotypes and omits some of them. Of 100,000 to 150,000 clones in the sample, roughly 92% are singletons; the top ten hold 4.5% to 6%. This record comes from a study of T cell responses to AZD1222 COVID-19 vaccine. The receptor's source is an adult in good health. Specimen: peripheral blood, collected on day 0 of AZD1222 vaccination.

Written as DNA, the CDR3 is TGTGCCAGCAGTATTTCACTAGCTTTGGGGGAGCAGTACTTC. As protein: CASSISLALGEQYF. This chain joins TRBV27 and TRBJ2-7; tentatively, D is TRBD2 (6 bases). The CDR3 extends over 14 amino acids. Germline V gene lookup returns CDR1 MNHEY and CDR2 SMNVEV (reference sequence). V was pared by 5 bases and J by 7 bases, with 18 bases between.